A single sample gave rise to the 13 T cell receptor beta chains below, sequenced in a study of blood T cell repertoires in COVID-19. The data were produced by immunoSEQ multiplex PCR, yet TCRdb's version contains in-frame clones alone and is incomplete. Of some 250,000 clones listed, 85% to 90% are singletons. Sequencing was done on a sample of peripheral blood. The receptors stem from a woman aged 35 to 49 who had recovered from COVID-19.

V gene TRBV5-8 combines with J gene TRBJ1-1; 7 nucleotides match TRBD1. The CDR3 spans 14 residues. With V trimmed by 4 bases and J by 4 bases, 7 bases remained unmatched. Germline CDR1 reads SGHTS; CDR2 reads YDEGEE. This chain's CDR3 is CASSQTGRGTEAFF. The CDR3 DNA reads as TGTGCCAGCAGCCAGACAGGGCGGGGCACTGAAGCTTTCTTT.

The chain recombines TRBV29-1 with TRBJ1-4; D unresolved. Trimming removed 5 bases from V and 4 bases from J, with 11 bases in between. The CDR3 has 13 residues. The germline V gene encodes CDR1 SQVTM and CDR2 ANQGSEA. CDR3 region: CSVSGQDNEKLFF. As DNA, the CDR3 is TGCAGCGTTTCTGGGCAGGATAATGAAAAACTGTTTTTT.

The count of this clone is one. The chain carries TRBV6-5 and TRBJ2-2, with D possibly being TRBD2 (5 bases). The CDR3 is 12 amino acids. V was clipped by 6 bases and J by 8 bases, with 10 bases between them. Germline V gene data show CDR1 as MNHEY and CDR2 as SVGAGI. CDR3 nucleotide sequence: TGTGCCAGCAGCGCCTCGGGGGGGGAGCTGTTTTTT. This codes for CASSASGGELFF.

The rearrangement joins TRBV7-8 to TRBJ2-6, with 9 bases aligning to TRBD1. CDR3 size: 19 residues. The germline CDR1 and CDR2 sequences are SGHVS and FQNEAQ. V trimming: 5 bases; J trimming: 0 bases; junction bases outside the gene matches: 11. This CDR3 is CASSGRDRAIFSGANVLTF. CDR3 DNA: TGTGCCAGCAGCGGAAGGGACAGGGCCATCTTCTCTGGGGCCAACGTCCTGACTTTC.

The V call is TRBV5-1, the J call TRBJ2-5, with 14 bases that match TRBD2. Losses at the gene ends were 4 bases for V and 5 bases for J; bases not matched to a gene: 7. The germline CDR1 and CDR2 sequences are SGHRS and YFSETQ. This CDR3 comprises 16 residues. CDR3 sequence reads: CASSPGTSGSWETQYF. CDR3 DNA: TGCGCCAGCAGCCCCGGGACTAGCGGGAGCTGGGAGACCCAGTACTTC.

The V gene is TRBV9, the J gene TRBJ1-2, with D possibly being TRBD1 (6 bases). CDR3 length equals 16 residues. V lost 0 bases and J lost 5, with 17 bases in between. Germline V gene lookup returns CDR1 SGDLS and CDR2 YYNGEE. The CDR3 reads CASSVGPGQSQYGYTF. For the CDR3, the DNA is TGTGCCAGCAGCGTAGGCCCCGGACAGTCCCAATATGGCTACACCTTC.

The genes are TRBV3-1 (or the pseudogene TRBV3-2) and TRBJ2-1, with 14 bases matching TRBD2. The CDR3 is made up of 19 amino acids. The junction had 10 bases not matched to a gene; V was cut back by 6 bases and J by 0 bases. The germline V gene has CDR1 LGHDT and CDR2 YNNKEL (reference sequence). CDR3 nucleotide sequence: TGTGCCAGCAGGCCCGAACGGACTAGCGGGGGGAGCTCCTACAATGAGCAGTTCTTC. It specifies CASRPERTSGGSSYNEQFF.

V gene TRBV14 combines with J gene TRBJ2-1; 9 bases are shared with TRBD2. Looked up from germline, CDR1 is SGHDN and CDR2 is FVKESK. There are 15 residues in the CDR3. V shed 3 bases and J 2 bases; nucleotides not matched to a gene: 2. The CDR3 bases are TGTGCCAGCAGCCAGTTAGCGGGAGCCTACAATGAGCAGTTCTTC. This codes for CASSQLAGAYNEQFF. Full variable domain (remainder filled in from reference TRBV14 and TRBJ2-1): EAGVTQFPSHSVIEKGQTVTLRCDPISGHDNLYWYRRVMGKEIKFLLHFVKESKQDESGMPNNRFLAERTGGTYSTLKVQPAELEDSGVYFCASSQLAGAYNEQFFGPGTRLTVL.

This chain links TRBV3-1 (or the pseudogene TRBV3-2) with TRBJ1-3, with TRBD1 matching over 7 bases. J lost 3 bases, V lost 4 bases, and 6 bases had no gene match. From germline, CDR1 is LGHDT and CDR2 YNNKEL (reference sequence). There are 15 residues in the CDR3. The CDR3 bases are TGTGCCAGCAGCCTCAGGGCAGGGGGTGGAAACACCATATATTTT. Encoded protein: CASSLRAGGGNTIYF.

This chain joins TRBV6-6 and TRBJ1-2; a possible D gene is TRBD1 (5 bases). Germline V gene sequence: CDR1 MNHNY, CDR2 SVGAGI (reference sequence). Trimming stripped 8 bases from V and 8 bases from J, with 15 bases between. The CDR3 runs 12 residues. CDR3 DNA sequence: TGTGCCAGCTCGGGTGGGGCGGGAGGCTACACCTTC. It yields the protein CASSGGAGGYTF.

This clone was observed once. The V and J genes are TRBV6-2 or TRBV6-3 and TRBJ1-5; a weak D match, TRBD1 (6 bases). The length of the CDR3 is 15 residues. V lost 1 base to trimming and J lost 0 bases, with 7 bases between them. Germline V gene sequence: CDR1 MNHEY, CDR2 SVGEGT. The CDR3 here is CASSYLGGSNQPQHF. The CDR3 nucleotides read TGTGCCAGCAGTTACTTAGGGGGTAGCAATCAGCCCCAGCATTTT.

The chain recombines TRBV27 with TRBJ2-1, with 8 bases matching TRBD2. The CDR3 extends over 15 amino acids. The V gene's germline CDR1 is MNHEY and CDR2 SMNVEV (reference sequence). The V segment lost 5 bases and the J segment 0 bases; nucleotides outside the gene matches: 3. The DNA of the CDR3 is TGTGCCAGCAGTAGCGGGGGAAGCTCCTACAATGAGCAGTTCTTC. Its translation: CASSSGGSSYNEQFF.

CDR3 in DNA: TGTGCCAGCAACCGCAACAGAAACAATGAGCAGTTCTTC. Its translation: CASNRNRNNEQFF. The chain links TRBV2 to TRBJ2-1; D not certain. Per the germline V gene, CDR1 is SNHLY and CDR2 is FYNNEI. The CDR3 totals 13 residues. The V and J ends lost 7 bases and 5 bases respectively, with 12 bases between them. Combining the CDR3 with reference TRBV2 and TRBJ2-1 gives the whole variable domain EPEVTQTPSHQVTQMGQEVILRCVPISNHLYFYWYRQILGQKVEFLVSFYNNEISEKSEIFDDQFSVERPDGSNFTLKIRSTKLEDSAMYFCASNRNRNNEQFFGPGTRLTVL.